The source of this T cell receptor (beta chain) is a study of cytotoxic CD8 clonotypes in ibrutinib-treated CLL. The protocol was immunoSEQ multiplex PCR, while the TCRdb copy is restricted to in-frame clones and leaves out a portion. The repertoire holds hundreds of thousands of clones, 60% to 75% seen once, with approximately 15% in the top ten. The CDR3 runs to 16 residues. The V end was cut by 6 bases, the J end by 5 bases, with 20 bases between. Germline CDR1 is MDHEN and CDR2 is SYDVKM. The chain recombines TRBV28 with TRBJ2-1; D possibly corresponds to TRBD1 (5 bases). This specimen consisted of PBMCs, obtained after 24 months of ibrutinib treatment. This TCR was sampled from a human donor with chronic lymphocytic leukemia. CDR3 coding DNA: TGTGCCAGCAGCCGCGACCGGGCTAGGGGCAACAATGAGCAGTTCTTC. Translating it yields CASSRDRARGNNEQFF.